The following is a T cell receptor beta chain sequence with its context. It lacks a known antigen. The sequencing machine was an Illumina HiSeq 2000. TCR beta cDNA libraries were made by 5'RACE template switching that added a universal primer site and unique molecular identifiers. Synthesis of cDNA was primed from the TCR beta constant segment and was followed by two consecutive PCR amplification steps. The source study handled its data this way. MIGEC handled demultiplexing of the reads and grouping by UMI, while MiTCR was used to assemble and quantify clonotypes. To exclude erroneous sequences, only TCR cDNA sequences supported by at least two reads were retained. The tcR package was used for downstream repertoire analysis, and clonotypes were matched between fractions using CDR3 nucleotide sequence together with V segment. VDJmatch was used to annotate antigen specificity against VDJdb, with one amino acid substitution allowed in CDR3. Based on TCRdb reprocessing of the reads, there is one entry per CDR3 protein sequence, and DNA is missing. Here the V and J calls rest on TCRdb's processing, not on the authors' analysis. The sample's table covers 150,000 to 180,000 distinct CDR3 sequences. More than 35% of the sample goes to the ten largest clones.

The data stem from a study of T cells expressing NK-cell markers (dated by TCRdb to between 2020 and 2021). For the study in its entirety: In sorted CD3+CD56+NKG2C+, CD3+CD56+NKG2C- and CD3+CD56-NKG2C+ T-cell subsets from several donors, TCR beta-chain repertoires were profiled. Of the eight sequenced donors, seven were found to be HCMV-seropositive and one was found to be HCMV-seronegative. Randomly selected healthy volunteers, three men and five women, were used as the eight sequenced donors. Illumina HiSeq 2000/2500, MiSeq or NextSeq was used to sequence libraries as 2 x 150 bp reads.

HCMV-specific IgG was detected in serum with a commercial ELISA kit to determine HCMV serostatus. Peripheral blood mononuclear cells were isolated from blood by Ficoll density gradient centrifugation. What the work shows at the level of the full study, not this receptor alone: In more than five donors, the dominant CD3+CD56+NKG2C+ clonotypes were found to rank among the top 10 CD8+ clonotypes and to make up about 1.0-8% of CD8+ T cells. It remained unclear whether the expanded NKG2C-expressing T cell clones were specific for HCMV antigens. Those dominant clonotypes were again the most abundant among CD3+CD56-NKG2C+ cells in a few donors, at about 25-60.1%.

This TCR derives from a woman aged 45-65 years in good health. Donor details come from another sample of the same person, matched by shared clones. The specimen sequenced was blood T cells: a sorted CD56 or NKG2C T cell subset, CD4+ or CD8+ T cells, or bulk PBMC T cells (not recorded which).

The CDR3 protein: CASSHHSGQDTDTQYF. The chain uses TRBV4-1 and TRBJ2-3; the TCRdb call, TRBD1, lacks DNA for checking. Spanning cysteine to phenylalanine, the CDR3 consists of 16 amino acids. Only the protein is on record. The germline V gene sets CDR1 to MGHRA and CDR2 to YSYEKL.